This T cell receptor (beta chain) was recovered during a study of T cells in Graves' hyperthyroidism and ophthalmopathy. Study conclusions and caveats: The model forecast ophthalmopathy, anticipating it by a median approximately 6.1 months before onset.

After removal of 9 bases from V and 6 bases from J, the junction contained 12 bases not matched to a gene. The CDR3 has 14 residues. Hyperthyroidism patients were newly diagnosed, had disease duration under 2 months, and were aged 18 to 65 years. In this sample, this clonotype turned up many times. As yet, its antigen is unknown. Amplified TCR beta CDR3 regions came from RNA transcripts. The HTBI primer set served for first-round RT-PCR of the TCR CDR3. TCRdb independently ran MiXCR on the multiplex PCR reads; one entry per CDR3 protein. This sample has around 690,000 distinct CDR3 sequences; 15% to 20% occur once, and the top ten carry 15% to 19%.

The sequenced material came from blood. This TCR was sampled from a middle-aged man with Graves' hyperthyroidism. The chain carries TRBV12-3 or TRBV12-4 and TRBJ1-1; TRBD1 matches 8 bases. This chain's CDR3 is CASSALRGHSEAFF. In DNA, the CDR3 is TGTGCCAGTTCCGCCCTCAGGGGGCATTCTGAAGCTTTCTTT.